This is a list of T cell receptor beta chains from one sample in a study of technical replicates of blood from a few donors. Only in-frame clones appear in the TCRdb table, and some are missing; sequencing was by immunoSEQ multiplex PCR. The sample has tens of thousands of clones, more than 85% seen once. The specimen was T cells isolated from PBMCs. The receptors come from a human donor in good health. Both conserved end residues are part of each CDR3. Each record gives: clone size, CDR3 length, D gene, V gene, J gene, CDR3 DNA, CDR3 protein. The D gene is left open where the match is weak. Clone size, where shown, is once, few, many, or a class for clones that have expanded.

size: .
length: 16
D: TRBD1
V: TRBV5-1
J: TRBJ1-4
DNA: TGCGCCAGCAGCCAGCAGGGGGTTGCAACTAATGAAAAACTGTTTTTT
CDR3: CASSQQGVATNEKLFF

size: .
length: 11
D: .
V: TRBV6-1
J: TRBJ2-7
DNA: TGTGCCAGCAGTGGGTACAGGGAGCAGTACTTC
CDR3: CASSGYREQYF

size: .
length: 12
D: .
V: TRBV27
J: TRBJ2-1
DNA: TGTGCCAGCAGTCCTAGTCGCAATGAGCAGTTCTTC
CDR3: CASSPSRNEQFF

size: .
length: 14
D: .
V: TRBV5-6
J: TRBJ1-3
DNA: TGTGCCAGCAGCCCGACAGGAGCTGGAAACACCATATATTTT
CDR3: CASSPTGAGNTIYF

size: .
length: 14
D: TRBD2
V: TRBV27
J: TRBJ2-5
DNA: TGTGCCAGCAGAATAGCGGGAGGGCGCGGGACCCAGTACTTC
CDR3: CASRIAGGRGTQYF

size: .
length: 15
D: TRBD1
V: TRBV6-1
J: TRBJ1-1
DNA: TGTGCCAGCAGTGATAAGGCAGGGGGCCTCACTGAAGCTTTCTTT
CDR3: CASSDKAGGLTEAFF

size: .
length: 14
D: .
V: TRBV11-2
J: TRBJ1-4
DNA: TGTGCCAGCAGCTTAGGGGGGGAGCAAGAAAAACTGTTTTTT
CDR3: CASSLGGEQEKLFF

size: .
length: 17
D: .
V: TRBV11-2
J: TRBJ2-6
DNA: TGTGCCAGCAGCTTAGATATCCCGGGCTCTGGGGCCAACGTCCTGACTTTC
CDR3: CASSLDIPGSGANVLTF

size: .
length: 18
D: TRBD1
V: TRBV4-3
J: TRBJ1-1
DNA: TGCGCCAGCAGCCAAGATAGATTGGAAGGGGGCATGAACACTGAAGCTTTCTTT
CDR3: CASSQDRLEGGMNTEAFF

size: .
length: 15
D: TRBD2
V: TRBV5-1
J: TRBJ2-1
DNA: TGCGCCAGCAATAGGTTAGCGGGAGTTGTCGATGAGCAGTTCTTC
CDR3: CASNRLAGVVDEQFF

size: .
length: 13
D: TRBD1
V: TRBV9
J: TRBJ1-2
DNA: TGTGCCAGCAGCGCTACAGGGGACTATGGCTACACCTTC
CDR3: CASSATGDYGYTF

size: .
length: 14
D: TRBD1
V: TRBV6-5
J: TRBJ2-3
DNA: TGTGCCAGCAGTTCGGGACAGCCGGGAGATACGCAGTATTTT
CDR3: CASSSGQPGDTQYF

size: .
length: 17
D: TRBD2
V: TRBV14
J: TRBJ2-1
DNA: TGTGCCAGCAGCCAAGTTCTCAGCGGGAGGGCCTACAATGAGCAGTTCTTC
CDR3: CASSQVLSGRAYNEQFF

size: .
length: 15
D: TRBD2
V: TRBV6-5
J: TRBJ2-1
DNA: TGTGCCAGCAGGTCCGGGACTAGCTCCTACAATGAGCAGTTCTTC
CDR3: CASRSGTSSYNEQFF

size: .
length: 18
D: .
V: TRBV9
J: TRBJ2-3
DNA: TGTGCCAGCAGCCCCGGGACAACTCCGTCGAGTTACGCAGATACGCAGTATTTT
CDR3: CASSPGTTPSSYADTQYF

size: .
length: 15
D: .
V: TRBV7-2
J: TRBJ2-3
DNA: TGTGCCAGCAGCTTGGAGGGCCGATCGGCAGATACGCAGTATTTT
CDR3: CASSLEGRSADTQYF

size: .
length: 16
D: TRBD2
V: TRBV5-1
J: TRBJ2-5
DNA: TGCGCCAGCAGCTTCGGACTAGCGGGAGACGGGGAGACCCAGTACTTC
CDR3: CASSFGLAGDGETQYF

size: .
length: 14
D: .
V: TRBV28
J: TRBJ2-4
DNA: TGTGCCAGCAGAATCGCTGGGGGGAGCGGCATTCAGTACTTC
CDR3: CASRIAGGSGIQYF

size: .
length: 14
D: .
V: TRBV7-3
J: TRBJ2-6
DNA: TGTGCCAGCAGCCCAGGGTCTGGGGCCAACGTCCTGACTTTC
CDR3: CASSPGSGANVLTF

size: .
length: 13
D: .
V: TRBV11-3
J: TRBJ2-7
DNA: TGTGCTCATCGGAACCAGGGACACTACGAGCAGTACTTC
CDR3: CAHRNQGHYEQYF

size: .
length: 15
D: .
V: TRBV6-5
J: TRBJ1-4
DNA: TGTGCCAGCAGTTATTCTCGACGGAGTAATGAAAAACTGTTTTTT
CDR3: CASSYSRRSNEKLFF

size: once
length: 13
D: TRBD1
V: TRBV7-9
J: TRBJ1-1
DNA: TGTGCCAGCAGCTTAAGGCAGGGGGGAGAAGCTTTCTTT
CDR3: CASSLRQGGEAFF

size: .
length: 12
D: .
V: TRBV10-3
J: TRBJ2-7
DNA: TGTGCCATCAGTGAGTTGGCGGGCGAGCAGTACTTC
CDR3: CAISELAGEQYF

size: .
length: 14
D: .
V: TRBV4-1
J: TRBJ1-1
DNA: TGCGCCAGCAGCCAAACAGCTTTGAACACTGAAGCTTTCTTT
CDR3: CASSQTALNTEAFF

size: .
length: 15
D: .
V: TRBV5-6
J: TRBJ2-7
DNA: TGTGCCAGCAGGTTAAGCAGCGGAGGCTCCTACGAGCAGTACTTC
CDR3: CASRLSSGGSYEQYF

size: .
length: 14
D: TRBD2
V: TRBV27
J: TRBJ2-1
DNA: TGTGCCAGCAGTTTAGCTAGCGGGCGGCATGAGCAGTTCTTC
CDR3: CASSLASGRHEQFF

size: once
length: 15
D: .
V: TRBV18
J: TRBJ2-7
DNA: TGTGCCAGCTCCCCCACAGGGCCTGGACCCTACGAGCAGTACTTC
CDR3: CASSPTGPGPYEQYF

size: .
length: 16
D: TRBD2
V: TRBV13
J: TRBJ2-3
DNA: TGTGCCAGCAGCAACAGACTAGCGGCTAGCACAGATACGCAGTATTTT
CDR3: CASSNRLAASTDTQYF

size: .
length: 15
D: .
V: TRBV25-1
J: TRBJ2-2
DNA: TGTGCCAGCAGTGACAGGGGCGGGAACACCGGGGAGCTGTTTTTT
CDR3: CASSDRGGNTGELFF

size: .
length: 15
D: .
V: TRBV7-9
J: TRBJ2-1
DNA: TGTGCCAGCAGCCATGACGGAGGGCCATACAATGAGCAGTTCTTC
CDR3: CASSHDGGPYNEQFF

size: .
length: 16
D: .
V: TRBV7-3
J: TRBJ2-3
DNA: TGTGCCAGCAGCTTTACGGGTTCGATAAGCACAGATACGCAGTATTTT
CDR3: CASSFTGSISTDTQYF

size: once
length: 17
D: TRBD2
V: TRBV2
J: TRBJ2-1
DNA: TGTGCCAGCAGTTTGGGGAGGTCTAGCGGCCCCTACAATGAGCAGTTCTTC
CDR3: CASSLGRSSGPYNEQFF

size: .
length: 18
D: .
V: TRBV19
J: TRBJ2-5
DNA: TGTGCCAGTAGTATATTGTACATGAGCGGAAAACGGACGGAGACCCAGTACTTC
CDR3: CASSILYMSGKRTETQYF

size: .
length: 15
D: TRBD1
V: TRBV9
J: TRBJ1-4
DNA: TGTGCCAGCAGCGTAGGGGCAGGGGGCCTTGAAAAACTGTTTTTT
CDR3: CASSVGAGGLEKLFF

size: .
length: 19
D: .
V: TRBV19
J: TRBJ1-5
DNA: TGTGCCAGTAGTATAGCATTTTATCTTGAGCGCGCGCTCCGTCAGCCCCAGCATTTT
CDR3: CASSIAFYLERALRQPQHF

size: .
length: 17
D: TRBD2
V: TRBV7-7
J: TRBJ2-1
DNA: TGTGCTAGCAGCCCACTAGCGGGAGTAGGTTCATACAATGAGCAGTTCTTC
CDR3: CASSPLAGVGSYNEQFF